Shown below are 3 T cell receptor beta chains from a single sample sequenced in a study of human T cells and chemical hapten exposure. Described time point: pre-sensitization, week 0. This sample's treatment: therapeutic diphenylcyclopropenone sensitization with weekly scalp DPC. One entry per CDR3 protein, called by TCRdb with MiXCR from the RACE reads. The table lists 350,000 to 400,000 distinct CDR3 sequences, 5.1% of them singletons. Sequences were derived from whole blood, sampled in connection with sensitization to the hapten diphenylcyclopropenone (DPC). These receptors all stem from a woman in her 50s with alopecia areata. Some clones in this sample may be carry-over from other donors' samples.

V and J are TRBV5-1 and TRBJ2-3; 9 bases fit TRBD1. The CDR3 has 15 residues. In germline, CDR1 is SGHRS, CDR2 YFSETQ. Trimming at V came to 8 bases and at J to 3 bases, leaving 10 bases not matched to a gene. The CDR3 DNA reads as TGCGCCAGTGGGACAGGGACATATGGGACAGATACGCAGTATTTT. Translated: CASGTGTYGTDTQYF.

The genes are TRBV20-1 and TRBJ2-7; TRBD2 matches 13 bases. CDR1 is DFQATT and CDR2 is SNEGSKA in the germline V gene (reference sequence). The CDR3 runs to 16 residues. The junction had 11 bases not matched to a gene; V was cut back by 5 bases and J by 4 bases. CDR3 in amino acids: CSAPSRTSGSLYEQYF. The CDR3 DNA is TGCAGTGCTCCCTCCAGGACTAGCGGGAGTCTATACGAGCAGTACTTC.

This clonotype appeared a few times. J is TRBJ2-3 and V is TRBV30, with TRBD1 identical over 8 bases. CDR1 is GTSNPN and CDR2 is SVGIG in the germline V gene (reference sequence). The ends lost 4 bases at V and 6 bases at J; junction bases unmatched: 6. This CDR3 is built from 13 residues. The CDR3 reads CAWIRGRGDTQYF. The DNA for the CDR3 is TGTGCCTGGATCAGGGGGCGAGGGGATACGCAGTATTTT.